These 30 T cell receptor beta chains were all obtained from the same sample, sequenced in a study of shared clonotypes between healthy human individuals. The method was immunoSEQ multiplex PCR; TCRdb's version includes in-frame clones alone and lacks a portion of them. The data contain around 510,000 clones, about 96% of them seen just once; the ten biggest clones take up about 0.06%. Sequencing used naive CD4+ T cells sorted from blood. As to subset: CD45RA+ positively selected. The receptors shown here come from a woman aged 30 to 39 in good health.

The rearrangement uses TRBV29-1 and TRBJ1-2; 8 bases agree with TRBD1. V lost 3 bases to trimming and J lost 0 bases; unmatched junction nucleotides: 3. This CDR3 has 14 residues. CDR1 is SQVTM, CDR2 ANQGSEA, per germline. CDR3 coding DNA: TGCAGCGTTGACAGACAGGGGCCTAACTATGGCTACACCTTC. This encodes CSVDRQGPNYGYTF.

Of note for this clone: The identical CDR3 is also encoded by other nucleotide sequences in the sample. The rearrangement links TRBV27 to TRBJ1-4; D is ambiguous. Trimming left V 3 bases short and J 0 bases short, with 5 bases between. CDR1 is MNHEY and CDR2 is SMNVEV in the germline V gene (reference sequence). The CDR3 runs 14 residues. The CDR3 region has the DNA TGTGCCAGCAGTTTCGGTGCAACTAATGAAAAACTGTTTTTT. It codes for CASSFGATNEKLFF.

This chain connects TRBV19 to TRBJ1-1; D is undetermined. Looked up from germline, CDR1 is LNHDA and CDR2 is SQIVND (reference sequence). The CDR3 loop spans 15 amino acids. V was clipped by 3 bases and J by 4 bases, with 15 bases between them. The CDR3 bases are TGTGCCAGTAGTATTGTTTCCCCCCGGGGCACTGAAGCTTTCTTT. Its protein is CASSIVSPRGTEAFF.

V is TRBV5-4 and J is TRBJ1-2, with D possibly matching TRBD1 (6 bases). CDR1 SGHNT and CDR2 YYREEE come from the germline V gene (reference sequence). The CDR3 sequence is 14 residues long. V was pared by 4 bases and J by 3 bases, with 13 bases between. The CDR3 here is CASSPQGIDYGYTF. DNA of the CDR3: TGTGCCAGCAGCCCGCAGGGGATCGACTATGGCTACACCTTC.

The chain joins TRBV5-8 to TRBJ2-3, with a tentative D call TRBD2 (6 bases). V was pared by 4 bases and J by 2 bases, with 17 bases between. The CDR3 runs to 16 residues. CDR1 is SGHTS, CDR2 YDEGEE, per germline. Here the CDR3 DNA reads TGTGCCAGCAGCCGATCTGGGGGGTCGTACACAGATACGCAGTATTTT. Its translation: CASSRSGGSYTDTQYF.

This chain links TRBV5-4 with TRBJ2-7; 10 bases fit TRBD1. The CDR3 covers 14 residues. Germline CDR1 reads SGHNT; CDR2 reads YYREEE (reference sequence). Trimming took 1 base from V and 6 from J; bases not matched to a gene: 4. CDR3: CASSLKGQGGEQYF. The CDR3 nucleotides read TGTGCCAGCAGCTTGAAAGGACAGGGGGGCGAGCAGTACTTC.

CDR3 region: CASRHRDAYSGNTIYF. CDR3 DNA: TGCGCCAGCCGGCACCGGGACGCCTACTCTGGAAACACCATATATTTT. The gene calls are TRBV10-2 and TRBJ1-3; D is perhaps TRBD1 (5 bases). Per the germline V gene, CDR1 is WSHSY and CDR2 is SAAADI. V was trimmed by 8 bases and J by 0 bases, leaving 17 bases between them. The CDR3 loop spans 16 amino acids.

This chain links TRBV20-1 with TRBJ1-1; weak D call: TRBD1 (5 bases). The CDR3 contains 11 residues. The ends were cut back, 5 bases at V and 11 bases at J, with 15 bases in the middle. The germline V gene encodes CDR1 DFQATT and CDR2 SNEGSKA (reference sequence). CDR3 DNA: TGCAGTGCTGACGGGACGAGGGACGCTTTCTTT. It codes for CSADGTRDAFF.

The CDR3 nucleotides are TGTGCCAGCAGCTTAGAAGGCCTTTATAGCAATCAGCCCCAGCATTTT. It translates to CASSLEGLYSNQPQHF. The V call is TRBV7-8, the J call TRBJ1-5; unclear D gene. The CDR3 is made up of 16 amino acids. CDR1 and CDR2 (germline): SGHVS, FQNEAQ. V gave up 1 base and J gave up 0 bases, with 10 bases separating them. The whole variable domain, filled in from reference TRBV7-8 and TRBJ1-5, reads GAGVSQSPRYKVAKRGQDVALRCDPISGHVSLFWYQQALGQGPEFLTYFQNEAQLDKSGLPSDRFFAERPEGSVSTLKIQRTQQEDSAVYLCASSLEGLYSNQPQHFGDGTRLSIL.

This clone appeared once. This chain uses TRBV2 with TRBJ2-7; 8 bases are shared with TRBD2. V shed 1 base and J 6 bases; nucleotides not matched to a gene: 5. There are 14 residues in the CDR3. Germline CDR1 and CDR2: SNHLY and FYNNEI. CDR3 bases: TGTGCCAGCAGTGAAGTAGCGGGATCGGCCGAGCAGTACTTC. Translation gives CASSEVAGSAEQYF.

The chain links TRBV19 to TRBJ2-3, with 8 bases that match TRBD2. Per the germline V gene, CDR1 is LNHDA and CDR2 is SQIVND (reference sequence). V lost 3 bases, J lost 5 bases, and 7 bases stayed unmatched. The length of the CDR3 is 15 residues. CDR3 nucleotides: TGTGCCAGTAGTATTGGTGCGGGAGGAGTAGATACGCAGTATTTT. This sequence encodes CASSIGAGGVDTQYF.

This clone came up once. This sequence joins TRBV19 and TRBJ2-1; 7 bases agree with TRBD2. Trimming cost V 3 bases and J 4 bases; bases outside gene matches: 9. CDR1 is LNHDA and CDR2 is SQIVND in the germline V gene (reference sequence). The CDR3 totals 16 residues. Here the CDR3 DNA reads TGTGCCAGTAGTATCAGAAGCGGGGAACCTTACAATGAGCAGTTCTTC. It specifies CASSIRSGEPYNEQFF.

This chain connects TRBV7-9 to TRBJ2-1; TRBD1 matches at 7 bases. The CDR3 is made up of 15 amino acids. The germline V gene has CDR1 SEHNR and CDR2 FQNEAQ (reference sequence). Trimming cost V 5 bases and J 4 bases; bases outside gene matches: 8. The CDR3 DNA is TGTGCCAGCAGCCCACCGGGACAGTCTTACAATGAGCAGTTCTTC. Translated, it gives CASSPPGQSYNEQFF.

V is TRBV19 and J is TRBJ1-2, with D possibly being TRBD1 (6 bases). The CDR3 is 14 residues long. Per germline, CDR1 LNHDA and CDR2 SQIVND (reference sequence). The V end was cut by 7 bases, the J end by 4 bases, with 16 bases between. The CDR3 spells CASTPGRGAYGYTF. The CDR3 DNA reads TGTGCCAGTACCCCCGGCAGGGGCGCCTATGGCTACACCTTC.

V gene TRBV5-6 combines with J gene TRBJ2-5; the D gene is possibly TRBD2 (6 bases). The CDR3 spans 15 residues. V was cut by 1 base and J by 11 bases, with 21 bases left in between. Germline V gene lookup returns CDR1 SGHDT and CDR2 YYEEEE. The CDR3 reads CASSLFSGALREQYF. Written as DNA, the CDR3 is TGTGCCAGCAGCTTGTTTAGTGGGGCCCTACGGGAGCAGTACTTC.

The chain links TRBV28 to TRBJ2-7; D gene uncertain. The CDR3 consists of 16 residues. Trimming pared 4 bases from V and 3 bases from J, leaving 19 bases between. The germline V gene has CDR1 MDHEN and CDR2 SYDVKM. CDR3 nucleotide sequence: TGTGCCAGCAGTTCCCCCCGGACGGCCGGAGACTACGAGCAGTACTTC. Translated, it gives CASSSPRTAGDYEQYF.

The chain employs TRBV27 and TRBJ1-1; tentative D call: TRBD1 (6 bases). Trimming took 4 bases from V and 5 from J, leaving 11 bases between them. Germline V CDR1 and CDR2: MNHEY, SMNVEV (reference sequence). CDR3 size: 13 residues. CDR3 bases: TGTGCCAGCAGTTCCAGGGGTAGAACTGAAGCTTTCTTT. It translates to CASSSRGRTEAFF.

The chain uses TRBV2 and TRBJ1-3, with a weak D call TRBD1 (6 bases). CDR1 and CDR2 from the germline V gene are SNHLY and FYNNEI. The CDR3 sequence is 15 residues long. The V end lost 4 bases, the J end lost 4 bases, and 14 bases lay between the germline ends. Written as DNA, the CDR3 is TGTGCCAGCAGTGTACAGGGATCGCGAGGAAACACCATATATTTT. This sequence encodes CASSVQGSRGNTIYF. The whole variable domain, filled in from reference TRBV2 and TRBJ1-3, reads EPEVTQTPSHQVTQMGQEVILRCVPISNHLYFYWYRQILGQKVEFLVSFYNNEISEKSEIFDDQFSVERPDGSNFTLKIRSTKLEDSAMYFCASSVQGSRGNTIYFGEGSWLTVV.

The V gene is TRBV7-9, the J gene TRBJ1-2; 9 nucleotides line up with TRBD1. J was trimmed by 6 bases and V by 3 bases; bases with no gene match: 5. The CDR3 runs 14 residues. Germline values: CDR1 SEHNR, CDR2 FQNEAQ (reference sequence). CDR3 coding DNA: TGTGCCAGCAGCTTTGGGACAGGGTTCGATGGCTACACCTTC. Residues: CASSFGTGFDGYTF.

The rearrangement uses TRBV11-1 and TRBJ1-5; D is ambiguous. The length of the CDR3 is 13 residues. Germline CDR1 SGHAT, CDR2 FQDESV (reference sequence). Deletions cut 4 bases from V and 3 bases from J, with 7 bases between. The CDR3 protein is CASSYGTNQPQHF. The CDR3 DNA sequence: TGTGCCAGCAGCTATGGAACCAATCAGCCCCAGCATTTT.

The gene calls are TRBV2 and TRBJ1-5; perhaps TRBD1 as D (5 bases). This CDR3 contains 13 residues. CDR1 and CDR2 (germline): SNHLY, FYNNEI. V was cut by 6 bases and J by 0 bases, with 6 bases left in between. The CDR3 region is CASRDISNQPQHF. As DNA, the CDR3 is TGTGCCAGCAGGGACATTAGCAATCAGCCCCAGCATTTT.

The V call is TRBV7-3, the J call TRBJ1-1; tentative D call: TRBD1 (5 bases). Germline CDR1 and CDR2: SGHTA and FQGTGA. V shed 0 bases and J shed 5 bases, with 7 bases lying between them. The CDR3 runs 13 residues. Here the CDR3 reads CASSLTGATEAFF. Written as DNA, the CDR3 is TGTGCCAGCAGCTTAACCGGGGCTACTGAAGCTTTCTTT.

This chain joins TRBV6-5 and TRBJ2-7; 7 bases are a match to TRBD1. Germline V gene sequence: CDR1 MNHEY, CDR2 SVGAGI. The CDR3 contains 16 residues. The junction had 9 bases not matched to a gene; V was cut back by 4 bases and J by 0 bases. The CDR3 spells CASSLTQGIPSYEQYF. DNA of the CDR3: TGTGCCAGCAGTTTAACACAGGGGATTCCCTCCTACGAGCAGTACTTC.

V usage is TRBV7-2 and J usage is TRBJ1-4, with D possibly being TRBD1 (5 bases). This CDR3 region has 16 residues. The V gene's germline CDR1 is SGHTA and CDR2 FQGNSA. Between the trimmed V and J ends, which lost 5 bases and 7 bases, there was a span of 20 bases. The CDR3 here is CASSLRDPRRGEKLFF. The DNA of the CDR3 is TGTGCCAGCAGCCTTAGGGACCCCAGGCGGGGTGAAAAACTGTTTTTT.

This clone was counted a single time. V and J are TRBV6-5 and TRBJ2-1; 9 bases are a match to TRBD2. This CDR3 spans 14 amino acids. Germline lookup yields CDR1 MNHEY and CDR2 SVGAGI. V was pared by 7 bases and J by 5 bases, with 6 bases of the junction left unmatched. The CDR3 reads CASKEGLAHNEQFF. The CDR3 DNA reads as TGTGCCAGCAAGGAGGGACTAGCCCACAATGAGCAGTTCTTC.

The chain links TRBV27 to TRBJ1-2, with D maybe TRBD1 (5 bases). V lost 5 bases and J 4 bases, leaving 11 bases between the germline ends. Looked up from germline, CDR1 is MNHEY and CDR2 is SMNVEV (reference sequence). The CDR3 is 13 residues long. CDR3 DNA sequence: TGTGCCAGCAGTGCCGAGGGGTTCTATGGCTACACCTTC. It is translated as CASSAEGFYGYTF.

The V and J genes are TRBV2 and TRBJ2-2; TRBD1 might be the D (5 bases). CDR1 SNHLY and CDR2 FYNNEI come from the germline V gene. Trimming left V 8 bases short and J 6 bases short, with 13 bases between. CDR3 length: 13 amino acids. The CDR3, as DNA: TGTGCCAGCGGCCCGCAGGGCGCCGGGGAGCTGTTTTTT. This codes for CASGPQGAGELFF.

This rearrangement joins TRBV18 to TRBJ2-5; either TRBD1 or TRBD2 may fit D (5 bases each). The CDR3 covers 13 residues. CDR1 and CDR2 (germline): KGHSH, LQKENI. The V end was cut by 6 bases, the J end by 5 bases, with 13 bases between. CDR3 nucleotides: TGTGCCAGCTCCTTAGGGACCTGGGAGACCCAGTACTTC. The encoded protein is CASSLGTWETQYF.

This clone was counted once. For the CDR3, the DNA is TGTGCCAGCAGTTACTCCAGTTTGGCCTCCGGGGAGCTGTTTTTT. Protein sequence: CASSYSSLASGELFF. The gene calls are TRBV6-5 and TRBJ2-2; D remains unclear. The germline V gene encodes CDR1 MNHEY and CDR2 SVGAGI. Trimming pared 0 bases from V and 6 bases from J, leaving 11 bases between. The CDR3 is made up of 15 amino acids.

The chain has TRBV28 and TRBJ2-1; D gene unclear. Germline V gives CDR1 MDHEN, CDR2 SYDVKM. The CDR3 is made up of 17 amino acids. Trimming shortened V by 2 bases and J by 6 bases, and 20 bases separated the two germline ends. CDR3 amino acids: CASSLGPKYKLGNEQFF. CDR3 sequence (DNA): TGTGCCAGCAGTTTAGGCCCCAAATATAAGCTTGGCAATGAGCAGTTCTTC.